These 24 T cell receptor beta chains were all obtained from the same sample, sequenced in a study of T cell responses to AZD1222 COVID-19 vaccine listed by TCRdb under 2021. To prepare the library, the immunoSEQ multiplex PCR assay was applied. TCRdb took this table from immuneACCESS and kept in-frame rearrangements with V and J called. Such tables lack part of the clones; where checked against another copy, unresolved V genes explain under half of the gap, and the rest is unexplained. The sample table records 130,000 or so clones; approximately 91% of these occur just once. Under 1.2% of the sample comes from the top ten. The time point label here, explained by the study, means: about 28 days (+/-7) after the second vaccine dose. Here the sequenced sample was peripheral blood, taken 28 days after the second AZD1222 dose. These receptors came from an adult who received the AZD1222 COVID-19 vaccine.

The V call is TRBV28, the J call TRBJ1-5, with TRBD1 matching over 8 bases. This CDR3 spans 15 amino acids. J was trimmed by 6 bases and V by 4 bases; bases with no gene match: 8. Per germline, CDR1 MDHEN and CDR2 SYDVKM. CDR3 nucleotide sequence: TGTGCCAGCAGTTCATATACAGGGGGAGTTCAGCCCCAGCATTTT. Residues: CASSSYTGGVQPQHF. The full variable domain, its missing parts supplied by reference TRBV28 and TRBJ1-5, is DVKVTQSSRYLVKRTGEKVFLECVQDMDHENMFWYRQDPGLGLRLIYFSYDVKMKEKGDIPEGYSVSREKKERFSLILESASTNQTSMYLCASSSYTGGVQPQHFGDGTRLSIL.

This sequence joins TRBV7-9 and TRBJ2-1, with D unclear. V was cut by 4 bases and J by 10 bases, with 8 bases left in between. This CDR3 contains 11 residues. Germline CDR1 SEHNR, CDR2 FQNEAQ (reference sequence). The CDR3 is CASSWGGEQFF. The CDR3 nucleotides are TGTGCCAGCAGCTGGGGTGGCGAGCAGTTCTTC.

J is TRBJ2-5 and V is TRBV18, with D uncertain. Germline CDR1 and CDR2: KGHSH and LQKENI. CDR3 size: 13 residues. V was pared by 6 bases and J by 1 base, with 9 bases between. The CDR3, as DNA: TGTGCCAGCTCGCGCTCGAGCCAAGAGACCCAGTACTTC. It is translated as CASSRSSQETQYF.

This sequence joins TRBV9 and TRBJ2-5; 10 nucleotides align to TRBD2. The CDR3 is 16 residues long. Looked up from germline, CDR1 is SGDLS and CDR2 is YYNGEE. V lost 4 bases, J lost 3 bases, and 9 bases stayed unmatched. The chain's CDR3 is CASSPGASGSEETQYF. DNA of the CDR3: TGTGCCAGCAGCCCAGGGGCTAGCGGGAGTGAAGAGACCCAGTACTTC.

V is TRBV7-2 and J is TRBJ2-7, with D possibly TRBD1 on 6 matching bases. V lost 1 base to trimming and J lost 4 bases, with 8 bases between them. The germline CDR1 and CDR2 sequences are SGHTA and FQGNSA. This CDR3 has 13 residues. CDR3: CASSLGTVYEQYF. As DNA, the CDR3 is TGTGCCAGCAGCTTAGGGACAGTTTACGAGCAGTACTTC.

The chain employs TRBV9 and TRBJ2-2; D unresolved. Germline values: CDR1 SGDLS, CDR2 YYNGEE. This CDR3 contains 16 residues. V was trimmed by 0 bases and J by 0 bases, leaving 9 bases between them. The CDR3 DNA is TGTGCCAGCAGCGTAGTGGCAGATCCGAACACCGGGGAGCTGTTTTTT. It translates to CASSVVADPNTGELFF.

This chain joins TRBV7-8 and TRBJ2-1; D is uncertain. CDR1 SGHVS and CDR2 FQNEAQ come from the germline V gene. Trimming took off 3 bases at V and 4 bases at J, with 10 bases between the two ends. This CDR3 comprises 14 residues. CDR3 coding DNA: TGTGCCAGCAGCTTTGTGGGATTTTACAATGAGCAGTTCTTC. Its protein is CASSFVGFYNEQFF.

This clone has a handful of counts. The chain combines TRBV28 with TRBJ2-1; 11 bases line up with TRBD1. The CDR3 is 19 residues long. Germline CDR1 is MDHEN and CDR2 is SYDVKM. Trimming took 1 base from V and 3 from J; bases not matched to a gene: 11. The CDR3 DNA follows: TGTGCCAGCAGTTTATACCGACATCTCGGGACAGGGGGCTACAATGAGCAGTTCTTC. Protein product: CASSLYRHLGTGGYNEQFF.

This chain links TRBV7-2 with TRBJ1-1; the D is unclear. Trimming cost V 1 base and J 4 bases, with 10 bases left between them. This CDR3 region has 14 residues. Germline V gene data show CDR1 as SGHTA and CDR2 as FQGNSA. CDR3 amino acids: CASSLDGDATEAFF. The CDR3 DNA follows: TGTGCCAGCAGCTTAGACGGCGATGCCACTGAAGCTTTCTTT. The entire variable domain, with the rest obtained from reference TRBV7-2 and TRBJ1-1, is as follows: GAGVSQSPSNKVTEKGKDVELRCDPISGHTALYWYRQSLGQGLEFLIYFQGNSAPDKSGLPSDRFSAERTGGSVSTLTIQRTQQEDSAVYLCASSLDGDATEAFFGQGTRLTVV.

The rearrangement links TRBV27 to TRBJ1-6, with D possibly matching TRBD1 (5 bases). The germline V gene has CDR1 MNHEY and CDR2 SMNVEV (reference sequence). The CDR3 is made up of 15 amino acids. V lost 6 bases, J lost 3 bases, and 12 bases lay in between. CDR3 in amino acids: CASSATRVYNSPLHF. CDR3 sequence (DNA): TGTGCCAGCAGCGCAACCAGGGTCTATAATTCACCCCTCCACTTT.

The V call is TRBV19, the J call TRBJ1-1; maybe TRBD1 (6 bases). This CDR3 has 13 residues. V lost 5 bases, J lost 6 bases, and 13 bases lay in between. CDR1 LNHDA and CDR2 SQIVND come from the germline V gene (reference sequence). The CDR3 sequence: CASSPTGTAEAFF. CDR3 DNA: TGTGCCAGTAGTCCTACAGGGACCGCTGAAGCTTTCTTT.

DNA of the CDR3: TGTGCCACCAGCAGAGACTTTAATCAGCCCCAGCATTTT. It translates to CATSRDFNQPQHF. The V and J genes are TRBV15 and TRBJ1-5; no definite D call. Trimming took off 0 bases at V and 4 bases at J, with 4 bases between the two ends. The CDR3 sequence is 13 residues long. Germline CDR1 is LNHNV and CDR2 is YYDKDF (reference sequence).

The V call is TRBV27, the J call TRBJ2-6, with TRBD1 as a possible D gene (6 bases). The germline gives CDR1 MNHEY, CDR2 SMNVEV (reference sequence). V lost 6 bases to trimming and J lost 2 bases, with 11 bases between them. The CDR3 loop spans 15 amino acids. The CDR3 DNA is TGTGCCAGCAGGGTCAGGGGCACTGGGGCCAACGTCCTGACTTTC. It encodes CASRVRGTGANVLTF. Full variable domain (missing parts from reference TRBV27 and TRBJ2-6): EAQVTQNPRYLITVTGKKLTVTCSQNMNHEYMSWYRQDPGLGLRQIYYSMNVEVTDKGDVPEGYKVSRKEKRNFPLILESPSPNQTSLYFCASRVRGTGANVLTFGAGSRLTVL.

The chain uses TRBV3-1 (or the pseudogene TRBV3-2) and TRBJ2-1, with D hard to call. V lost 0 bases and J 4 bases, leaving 10 bases between the germline ends. The CDR3 is 15 residues long. The germline CDR1 and CDR2 sequences are LGHDT and YNNKEL (reference sequence). The CDR3: CASSQDHGRYNEQFF. Here the CDR3 DNA reads TGTGCCAGCAGCCAAGATCATGGCAGATACAATGAGCAGTTCTTC.

The gene calls are TRBV6-7 and TRBJ1-5; D is possibly TRBD1 (5 bases). TRBV6-7 falls under the ORF class, with uncertain function. V was cut by 6 bases and J by 0 bases, with 12 bases left in between. The CDR3 has 15 amino acids. The CDR3 is CASRQGLNSNQPQHF. CDR3 DNA: TGTGCCAGCAGGCAGGGCCTGAATAGCAATCAGCCCCAGCATTTT.

This chain connects TRBV27 to TRBJ2-1, with TRBD1 as a possible D gene (5 bases). CDR3 length: 16 amino acids. The ends were cut back, 6 bases at V and 0 bases at J, with 15 bases in the middle. Germline CDR1 reads MNHEY; CDR2 reads SMNVEV (reference sequence). In nucleotides, the CDR3 is TGTGCCAGCAGAAATCTTGGTGACAGCTCCTACAATGAGCAGTTCTTC. This encodes CASRNLGDSSYNEQFF.

V gene TRBV20-1 combines with J gene TRBJ2-1; 7 bases map to TRBD2. Germline CDR1 and CDR2: DFQATT and SNEGSKA (reference sequence). There are 15 residues in the CDR3. The trim removed 3 bases at V and 0 bases at J, leaving 5 bases unmatched. CDR3 sequence: CSASGGEGSYNEQFF. The CDR3 DNA reads as TGCAGTGCTAGTGGCGGGGAGGGCTCCTACAATGAGCAGTTCTTC.

This clone was found once. The same CDR3 also results from other DNA sequences found in this sample. The chain joins TRBV18 to TRBJ2-2; possible D gene TRBD2, 5 bases. Germline CDR1 KGHSH, CDR2 LQKENI. The CDR3 is made up of 14 amino acids. V was shortened by 3 bases and J by 2 bases, with 7 bases between the two germline ends. The CDR3 spells CASSPAGNTGELFF. In DNA form, the CDR3 reads TGTGCCAGCTCACCGGCGGGTAACACCGGGGAGCTGTTTTTT.

CDR3 in amino acids: CSASSSRVSNQPQHF. CDR3 nucleotides: TGCAGTGCTAGTAGCTCGAGGGTCAGCAATCAGCCCCAGCATTTT. The chain links TRBV20-1 to TRBJ1-5, with no clear D. The CDR3 runs to 15 residues. V dropped 3 bases and J dropped 1 base, with 13 bases sitting between them. Germline V lookup: CDR1 DFQATT, CDR2 SNEGSKA (reference sequence).

The rearrangement uses TRBV19 and TRBJ1-1; D is unclear. This CDR3 is built from 13 residues. Germline CDR1 LNHDA, CDR2 SQIVND (reference sequence). The V gene lost 5 bases and the J gene lost 11 bases, with 18 bases spanning the gap. CDR3 DNA: TGTGCCAGTAGTGCAGAAACGAGCAGAGGCGCTTTCTTT. Protein sequence: CASSAETSRGAFF.

V is TRBV6-1 and J is TRBJ2-3, with D possibly matching TRBD2 (5 bases). V was cut by 2 bases and J by 4 bases, with 13 bases left in between. The CDR3 loop spans 15 amino acids. CDR1 and CDR2 from the germline V gene are MNHNS and SASEGT. In nucleotides, the CDR3 is TGTGCCAGCAGTGAACTTGGCCTAGCTCCAGATACGCAGTATTTT. Its translation is CASSELGLAPDTQYF.

This clone has just one count. V usage is TRBV11-2 and J usage is TRBJ1-1; perhaps TRBD1 as D (5 bases). From germline, CDR1 is SGHAT and CDR2 FQNNGV. The V end lost 5 bases, the J end lost 3 bases, and 22 bases lay between the germline ends. There are 17 residues in the CDR3. The CDR3 loop is CASSQILRTIRDTEAFF. The CDR3 nucleotides are TGTGCCAGCAGCCAGATACTCCGGACAATACGGGACACTGAAGCTTTCTTT. Full variable domain (outside the CDR3, taken from reference TRBV11-2 and TRBJ1-1): EAGVAQSPRYKIIEKRQSVAFWCNPISGHATLYWYQQILGQGPKLLIQFQNNGVVDDSQLPKDRFSAERLKGVDSTLKIQPAKLEDSAVYLCASSQILRTIRDTEAFFGQGTRLTVV.

The gene calls are TRBV5-1 and TRBJ2-4, with 10 bases that match TRBD2. The trim removed 0 bases at V and 1 base at J, leaving 22 bases unmatched. This CDR3 is built from 23 residues. The germline V gene has CDR1 SGHRS and CDR2 YFSETQ. The CDR3 is CASSLVPPLAGVNSFAAKNIQYF. CDR3 DNA: TGCGCCAGCAGCTTGGTCCCCCCCCTAGCGGGAGTCAATAGCTTTGCGGCCAAAAACATTCAGTACTTC.

The V and J genes are TRBV2 and TRBJ2-4; 7 bases are shared with TRBD1. This CDR3 has 14 residues. Germline V CDR1 and CDR2: SNHLY, FYNNEI. V dropped 4 bases and J dropped 5; count of bases not matched to a gene: 5. The CDR3 coding sequence is TGTGCCAGCAGTGGGGGACAGAACGAAAACATTCAGTACTTC. Its protein product is CASSGGQNENIQYF.